This T cell receptor beta chain derives from a study of technical replicates of blood from a few donors. Clones were sequenced by immunoSEQ multiplex PCR, and TCRdb holds only the in-frame ones, with some missing. The table lists about 80,000 clones, roughly 91% of them singletons. J lost 3 bases, V lost 4 bases, and 5 bases had no gene match. Germline values: CDR1 SGDLS, CDR2 YYNGEE. This CDR3 spans 14 amino acids. The chain carries TRBV9 and TRBJ2-7; 9 bases are a match to TRBD1. This receptor was obtained from a human donor in good health. Sequenced input: T cells isolated from PBMCs. For the CDR3, the DNA is TGTGCCAGCAGCACTTCGGGACAGGGCTACGAGCAGTACTTC. This encodes CASSTSGQGYEQYF.